This T cell receptor beta chain stems from a study of T cell responses to AZD1222 COVID-19 vaccine. The repertoire was sequenced with immunoSEQ multiplex PCR; TCRdb's copy has only in-frame clones and lacks some. The sample yields about 110,000 clones, roughly nine tenths seen once. The sequenced sample was peripheral blood, obtained on day 0 of AZD1222 vaccination. This TCR was recovered from an adult in good health.

CDR3 region: CASSFNEGGYGYTF. In DNA form, the CDR3 reads TGTGCCAGCAGCTTCAATGAGGGAGGGTATGGCTACACCTTC. This rearrangement joins TRBV11-2 to TRBJ1-2; the D is unclear. Germline V lookup: CDR1 SGHAT, CDR2 FQNNGV. Trimming removed 3 bases at V and 5 bases at J, with 13 bases between. The CDR3 has 14 residues.